The 17 T cell receptor beta chains presented below share a single source sample, sequenced in a study of T cells after yellow fever vaccination. Via MiXCR, TCRdb re-called the 5' RACE reads, giving one row per CDR3 protein. The sample lists roughly 310,000 distinct CDR3 sequences, around 3.9% occurring once. This material consisted of PBMCs, taken on the day of the yellow fever booster vaccination. The receptors shown here come from a man aged 18 to 30 who received the YFV17D yellow fever vaccine.

This clonotype has more than one count but fewer than ten. V usage is TRBV12-3 or TRBV12-4 and J usage is TRBJ1-1, with D possibly TRBD1 on 5 matching bases. The CDR3 extends over 14 amino acids. V lost 5 bases and J 5 bases, leaving 15 bases between the germline ends. In nucleotides, the CDR3 is TGTGCCAGCAGTCCGAGGGGATCTTGGACTGAAGCTTTCTTT. Protein sequence: CASSPRGSWTEAFF.

This clonotype was counted a few times. The chain combines TRBV5-1 with TRBJ2-2, with TRBD1 identical over 8 bases. Per the germline V gene, CDR1 is SGHRS and CDR2 is YFSETQ. The CDR3 spans 17 residues. V shed 5 bases, J shed 4 bases, and the junction held 13 bases outside the gene matches. The CDR3 loop reads CASSFKGGTGGTGELFF. DNA of the CDR3: TGCGCCAGCAGTTTTAAAGGGGGAACAGGGGGCACCGGGGAGCTGTTTTTT.

This clonotype was counted only a few times. This chain connects TRBV27 to TRBJ1-1; a possible D gene is TRBD1 (5 bases). Germline assignment: CDR1 MNHEY and CDR2 SMNVEV (reference sequence). V was trimmed by 3 bases and J by 4 bases, leaving 21 bases between them. This CDR3 comprises 17 residues. CDR3 loop: CASSFEGRAPLRTEAFF. The CDR3, as DNA: TGTGCCAGCAGTTTCGAGGGCAGGGCGCCCTTACGCACTGAAGCTTTCTTT.

In this sample, this clonotype turned up many times. V usage is TRBV7-9 and J usage is TRBJ1-1, with D unclear. This CDR3 has 14 amino acids. The V and J ends lost 1 base and 5 bases respectively, with 11 bases between them. Germline V gene sequence: CDR1 SEHNR, CDR2 FQNEAQ (reference sequence). CDR3 coding DNA: TGTGCCAGCAGCTTAGATCCCGTAGGGACTGAAGCTTTCTTT. Its translation: CASSLDPVGTEAFF.

This clonotype has a count of ten or more. This chain links TRBV3-1 with TRBJ2-1; no reliable D call. Germline V gives CDR1 LGHDT, CDR2 YNNKEL (reference sequence). This CDR3 comprises 14 residues. V was pared by 1 base and J by 2 bases, with 6 bases between. The CDR3 is CASSQGSAYNEQFF. CDR3 nucleotides: TGTGCCAGCAGCCAAGGCAGCGCCTACAATGAGCAGTTCTTC.

This clonotype was seen a few times. The genes are TRBV21-1 and TRBJ1-5. TRBV21-1 is a pseudogene locus. The CDR3 is made up of 15 amino acids. CDR3 region: CASSNPSGGIFPQHF. The CDR3 nucleotides read TGTGCCAGCAGCAATCCCAGCGGGGGTATTTTTCCCCAGCATTTT.

In this sample, this clonotype turned up many times. This chain uses TRBV9 with TRBJ2-1; D call uncertain. The CDR3 length is 15 residues. Looked up from germline, CDR1 is SGDLS and CDR2 is YYNGEE. Between the trimmed V and J ends, which lost 0 bases and 5 bases, there was a span of 12 bases. CDR3 sequence: CASSVASTGDNEQFF. CDR3 coding DNA: TGTGCCAGCAGCGTAGCTTCAACGGGTGACAATGAGCAGTTCTTC.

This clonotype came up many times. The V gene is TRBV7-2, the J gene TRBJ2-5, with 8 positions matching TRBD2. Losses at the gene ends were 5 bases for V and 1 base for J; bases not matched to a gene: 0. Germline V gene sequence: CDR1 SGHTA, CDR2 FQGNSA. This CDR3 has 13 residues. The CDR3 loop is CASSRGGQETQYF. DNA of the CDR3: TGTGCCAGCAGCCGGGGGGGCCAAGAGACCCAGTACTTC.

This clonotype was seen a handful of times. The rearrangement links TRBV28 to TRBJ2-7, with D perhaps TRBD2 (5 bases). The CDR3 consists of 14 residues. Trimming shortened V by 2 bases and J by 3 bases, and 11 bases separated the two germline ends. The germline V gene encodes CDR1 MDHEN and CDR2 SYDVKM. CDR3 loop: CASSLSRGIYEQYV. DNA for the CDR3: TGTGCCAGCAGTTTAAGCCGGGGTATCTACGAGCAGTACGTC.

J is TRBJ1-5 and V is TRBV6-5; D remains ambiguous. CDR1 is MNHEY and CDR2 is SVGAGI in the germline V gene. The ends were cut back, 8 bases at V and 1 base at J, with 6 bases in the middle. The CDR3 length is 12 residues. CDR3 region: CASGESNQPQHF. The CDR3 DNA follows: TGTGCCAGCGGTGAGAGCAATCAGCCCCAGCATTTT.

V and J are TRBV12-2 and TRBJ2-2; TRBD1, the D gene given by the table, was not confirmed from the DNA. TRBV12-2 is noted as a pseudogene. There are 16 residues in the CDR3. The CDR3 region has the DNA TGTGCAAGTCCCATTAATAAATGGGACAGGGGACGGGAGCTGTTTTTT. Encoded protein: CASPINKWDRGRELFF.

This clonotype was detected ten times or more. V is TRBV7-8 and J is TRBJ1-5; possibly TRBD1 for D (5 bases). CDR3 size: 14 residues. Germline values: CDR1 SGHVS, CDR2 FQNEAQ. Trimming pared 5 bases from V and 9 bases from J, leaving 17 bases between. CDR3 bases: TGTGCCAGCAGCCCCGGGACGTCGAGAAGGCCCCAGCATTTT. This translates into CASSPGTSRRPQHF.

CDR3 sequence (DNA): TGTGCCAGCTCACCGGGGACTGGAGGGAGCAATCAGCCCCAGCATTTT. Translated, it gives CASSPGTGGSNQPQHF. The V and J genes are TRBV18 and TRBJ1-5; weak D call: TRBD1 (5 bases). CDR3 length: 16 residues. The V gene's germline CDR1 is KGHSH and CDR2 LQKENI. V was pared by 3 bases and J by 1 base, with 13 bases between.

In this sample, this clonotype turned up many times. This chain joins TRBV10-3 and TRBJ1-6; possible D gene TRBD1, 5 bases. This CDR3 is built from 14 residues. CDR1 is ENHRY and CDR2 is SYGVKD in the germline V gene. Trimming removed 6 bases from V and 7 bases from J, with 13 bases in between. The CDR3 protein is CAISQGNYNSPLHF. The CDR3 DNA reads TGTGCCATCAGCCAGGGTAACTACAATTCACCCCTCCACTTT.

The chain has TRBV3-1 and TRBJ2-2; D unresolved. Germline lookup yields CDR1 LGHDT and CDR2 YNNKEL (reference sequence). This CDR3 has 14 residues. Trimming removed 7 bases from V and 9 bases from J, with 18 bases in between. The CDR3 sequence: CASNPRDNRRELFF. CDR3 nucleotide sequence: TGTGCCAGCAACCCCCGAGACAACCGGAGGGAGCTGTTTTTT.

The chain has TRBV4-2 and TRBJ1-1; 7 bases agree with TRBD1. The CDR3 is made up of 14 amino acids. The trim removed 4 bases at V and 6 bases at J, leaving 8 bases unmatched. CDR1 LGHNA and CDR2 YNFKEQ come from the germline V gene. The DNA for the CDR3 is TGTGCCAGCAGCCTCAGGACAGGAAACTCTGAAGCTTTCTTT. It is translated as CASSLRTGNSEAFF.

The V and J genes are TRBV7-9 and TRBJ2-5; 10 bases are shared with TRBD1. The CDR3 covers 16 residues. Trimming at V came to 5 bases and at J to 2 bases, leaving 8 bases not matched to a gene. Germline loops: CDR1 SEHNR, CDR2 FQNEAQ (reference sequence). Here the CDR3 reads CASSPRMDRGQETQYF. The CDR3 DNA follows: TGTGCCAGCAGCCCTCGTATGGACAGGGGGCAAGAGACCCAGTACTTC.